This entry concerns a single TCR beta chain. The antigen is undetermined. This record belongs to a study of T cell responses to AZD1222 COVID-19 vaccine. Study findings and constraints: At study baseline, merely roughly 6 AZD1222 recipients were seropositive. Compared with day 0, the breadth and depth of the Spike-specific TCR repertoire rose significantly after two doses of AZD1222.

Libraries were prepared by immunoSEQ multiplex PCR; TCRdb keeps only in-frame clonotypes and omits some of them. The sample lists more than 110,000 clones, 75% to 90% seen once, with around 8.6% in the top ten. The TCR sequence derives from an adult in good health. Specimen: peripheral blood, collected on day 0 of AZD1222 vaccination.

The CDR3 DNA is TGTGCCAGCAGTTACGTTGGGGATTTGGAAGCTTTCTTT. It is translated as CASSYVGDLEAFF. The rearrangement joins TRBV6-5 to TRBJ1-1, with no clear D. There are 13 residues in the CDR3. V shed 2 bases and J shed 8 bases, with 12 bases lying between them. CDR1 is MNHEY and CDR2 is SVGAGI in the germline V gene.